This T cell receptor (beta chain) emerged from a study of molecular identifiers for immune sequencing clone quantification. In the case of this clonotype: With a much larger clone just one base away, this may be a read error.

TCRdb independently ran MiXCR on the PCR reads; one entry per CDR3 protein. The data contain over 300,000 distinct CDR3 sequences, 24% of them singletons. The specimen was naive CD8+ T cells from blood, with Jurkat cell RNA spiked in. Subset given: FACS-sorted CD8+CD4-CCR7+CD45RA+ naive T cells. The sequence came from a human donor in good health. Some libraries in this study had Jurkat cell RNA spiked in.

In DNA, the CDR3 is TGTGCCAGCAGCTTTAGGGGGACAGGAATTCCCTACGAGCAGTACTTC. As protein: CASSFRGTGIPYEQYF. The chain employs TRBV7-6 and TRBJ2-7; the match to TRBD1 covers 8 bases. The CDR3 contains 16 residues. J was trimmed by 2 bases and V by 3 bases; bases with no gene match: 9. The germline CDR1 and CDR2 sequences are SGHVS and FNYEAQ.